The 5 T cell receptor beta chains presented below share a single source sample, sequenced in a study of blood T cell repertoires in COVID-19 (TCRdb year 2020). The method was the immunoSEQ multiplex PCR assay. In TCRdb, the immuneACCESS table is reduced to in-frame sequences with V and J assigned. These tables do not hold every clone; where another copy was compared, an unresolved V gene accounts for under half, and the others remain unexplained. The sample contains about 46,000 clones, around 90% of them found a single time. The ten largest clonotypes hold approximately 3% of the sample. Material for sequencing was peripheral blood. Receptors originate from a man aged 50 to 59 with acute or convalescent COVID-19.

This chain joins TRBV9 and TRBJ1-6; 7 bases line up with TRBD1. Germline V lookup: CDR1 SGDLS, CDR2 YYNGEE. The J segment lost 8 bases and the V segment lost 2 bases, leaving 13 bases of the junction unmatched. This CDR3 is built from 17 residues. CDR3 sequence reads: CASSVYPSQGGHSPLHF. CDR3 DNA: TGTGCCAGCAGCGTTTACCCCAGTCAGGGGGGACATTCACCCCTCCACTTT.

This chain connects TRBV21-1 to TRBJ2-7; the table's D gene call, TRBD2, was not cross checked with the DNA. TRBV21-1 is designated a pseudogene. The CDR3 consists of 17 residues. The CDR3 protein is CASSKIAPREPVYEQYF. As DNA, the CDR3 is TGTGCCAGCAGCAAAATAGCCCCGAGAGAACCGGTCTACGAGCAGTACTTC.

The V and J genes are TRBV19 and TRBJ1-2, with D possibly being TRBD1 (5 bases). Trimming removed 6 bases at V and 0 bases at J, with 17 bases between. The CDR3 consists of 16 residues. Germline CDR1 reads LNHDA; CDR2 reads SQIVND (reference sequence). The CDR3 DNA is TGTGCCAGTAGGACCGACACCAGGGTAACTAACTATGGCTACACCTTC. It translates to CASRTDTRVTNYGYTF.

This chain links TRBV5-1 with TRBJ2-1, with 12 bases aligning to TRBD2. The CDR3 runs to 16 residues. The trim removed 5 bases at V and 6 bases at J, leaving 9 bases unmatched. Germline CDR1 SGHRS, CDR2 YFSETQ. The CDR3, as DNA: TGCGCCAGCAGTGGACTAGCGGGGACACCTTCCAATGAGCAGTTCTTC. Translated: CASSGLAGTPSNEQFF.

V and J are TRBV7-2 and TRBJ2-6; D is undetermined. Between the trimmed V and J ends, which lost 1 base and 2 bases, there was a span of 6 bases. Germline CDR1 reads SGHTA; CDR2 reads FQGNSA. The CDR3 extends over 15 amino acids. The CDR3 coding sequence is TGTGCCAGCAGCTTAGGAGGTCCTGGGGCCAACGTCCTGACTTTC. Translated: CASSLGGPGANVLTF.